The clone carrying this T cell receptor (beta chain) was counted at least ten times. This sample was taken from a study of blood T cell repertoires in COVID-19. Study at large: Acute and convalescent COVID-19 specimens originated in the United States, Italy and Spain.

In the original workflow: Quantification of nucleated cells was approximated via reference gene primer amplification. Assay used: immunoSEQ multiplex PCR; TCRdb lists only in-frame clones, some missing. The D gene and trimming were derived from the DNA, and the V and J assignments and clone size from that table. Of 150,000 to 200,000 clones listed, roughly nine tenths are singletons. The CDR3 contains 15 residues. With V trimmed by 6 bases and J by 0 bases, 3 bases remained unmatched. CDR1 and CDR2 from the germline V gene are WNHNN and SYGVQD (reference sequence). The source of this sequence is a human donor in a cohort sampled during active COVID-19. The gene calls are TRBV10-1 and TRBJ2-3, with 10 bases that match TRBD2. Source material: peripheral blood. This chain's CDR3 is CASSLTSGSTDTQYF. As DNA, the CDR3 is TGCGCCAGCAGCTTGACTAGCGGGAGCACAGATACGCAGTATTTT.